A single sample gave rise to the 20 T cell receptor beta chains below, sequenced in a study of blood T cell repertoires in COVID-19. Only in-frame clones appear in the TCRdb table, and some are missing; sequencing was by immunoSEQ multiplex PCR. The sample consists of hundreds of thousands of clones, roughly 86% of them appearing once. The sequencing input was peripheral blood. These receptors came from a woman in her twenties or thirties with COVID-19, enrolled during active disease.

In this sample, this clone turned up once. The V gene is TRBV27, the J gene TRBJ2-7, with TRBD1 identical over 8 bases. Germline CDR1 reads MNHEY; CDR2 reads SMNVEV (reference sequence). Losses at the gene ends were 6 bases for V and 6 bases for J; bases not matched to a gene: 19. This CDR3 has 17 amino acids. The CDR3 nucleotides are TGTGCCAGCAGCCCCTTACGGTCGCGACAGGGGAATCCCGAGCAGTACTTC. Translating it yields CASSPLRSRQGNPEQYF.

The chain recombines TRBV4-2 with TRBJ1-1, with 9 bases matching TRBD1. V shed 3 bases, J shed 6 bases, and the junction held 14 bases outside the gene matches. This CDR3 is 17 amino acids long. CDR1 is LGHNA and CDR2 is YNFKEQ in the germline V gene. In DNA, the CDR3 is TGTGCCAGCAGCCAGGGGGGGAGGACAGGGGTTAACTCTGAAGCTTTCTTT. Translating it yields CASSQGGRTGVNSEAFF.

This clone occurred once. CDR3 DNA: TGTGCCAGCAGCCTCGGCAGGGGAGACGATGGCTACACCTTC. The encoded protein is CASSLGRGDDGYTF. The V gene is TRBV3-1 (or the pseudogene TRBV3-2), the J gene TRBJ1-2, with a tentative D call TRBD1 (6 bases). V lost 4 bases to trimming and J lost 6 bases, with 15 bases between them. The CDR3 runs to 14 residues. CDR1 and CDR2 (germline): LGHDT, YNNKEL (reference sequence).

The rearrangement uses TRBV5-1 and TRBJ1-2, with D possibly TRBD1 on 6 matching bases. V gave up 0 bases and J gave up 5 bases, with 11 bases separating them. This CDR3 comprises 14 residues. From germline, CDR1 is SGHRS and CDR2 YFSETQ. The CDR3 loop is CASSLGAGEYGYTF. Here the CDR3 DNA reads TGCGCCAGCAGCTTGGGGGCAGGGGAGTATGGCTACACCTTC.

The DNA of the CDR3 is TGTGCCAGCAGTTACTCGAAAATTAGTGGAGCCGGGGAGCTGTTTTTT. This sequence encodes CASSYSKISGAGELFF. The rearrangement links TRBV6-2 or TRBV6-3 to TRBJ2-2, with D unresolved. CDR1 and CDR2 from the germline V gene are MNHEY and SVGEGT. Trimming removed 0 bases at V and 6 bases at J, with 14 bases between. CDR3 length: 16 residues.

This chain connects TRBV5-1 to TRBJ2-7; a possible D gene is TRBD2 (5 bases). Germline V gene data show CDR1 as SGHRS and CDR2 as YFSETQ. Between the trimmed V and J ends, which lost 4 bases and 6 bases, there was a span of 8 bases. The CDR3 is made up of 11 amino acids. The CDR3 region is CASSLGLEQYF. Here the CDR3 DNA reads TGCGCCAGCAGCCTCGGACTCGAGCAGTACTTC.

The rearrangement joins TRBV15 to TRBJ2-7; no clear D gene. Deletions cut 5 bases from V and 9 bases from J, with 8 bases between. The germline CDR1 and CDR2 sequences are LNHNV and YYDKDF (reference sequence). The CDR3 runs 10 residues. CDR3 sequence: CATSPRVQYF. Here the CDR3 DNA reads TGTGCCACCAGCCCCCGAGTGCAGTACTTC.

This clone was counted once. The chain couples TRBV28 to TRBJ2-5; D might be TRBD2 (6 bases). The CDR3 length is 15 residues. The ends were cut back, 4 bases at V and 3 bases at J, with 15 bases in the middle. CDR1 is MDHEN and CDR2 is SYDVKM in the germline V gene. In DNA, the CDR3 is TGTGCCAGCAGTTCCCCCGGGACTGGGGAAGAGACCCAGTACTTC. This sequence encodes CASSSPGTGEETQYF.

J is TRBJ2-1 and V is TRBV30; 7 bases align to TRBD2. Germline lookup yields CDR1 GTSNPN and CDR2 SVGIG (reference sequence). The CDR3 loop spans 11 amino acids. V lost 3 bases, J lost 10 bases, and 3 bases stayed unmatched. CDR3 amino acids: CAWRILAEQFF. The CDR3, as DNA: TGTGCCTGGAGGATACTAGCGGAGCAGTTCTTC.

The rearrangement uses TRBV6-2 or TRBV6-3 and TRBJ2-7; D is uncertain. Trimming pared 2 bases from V and 3 bases from J, leaving 8 bases between. The CDR3 length is 13 residues. From germline, CDR1 is MNHEY and CDR2 SVGEGT. CDR3 nucleotides: TGTGCCAGCAGTTACAATAAAAACTACGAGCAGTACTTC. Residues: CASSYNKNYEQYF.

The gene calls are TRBV11-2 and TRBJ1-6; TRBD1 is a possible D gene (5 bases). The CDR3 is made up of 15 amino acids. Germline V CDR1 and CDR2: SGHAT, FQNNGV. Trimming took 2 bases from V and 8 from J, leaving 13 bases between them. In DNA, the CDR3 is TGTGCCAGCAGCTTAAGTCAGGGCGCGTATTCACCCCTCCACTTT. Encoded protein: CASSLSQGAYSPLHF.

This chain uses TRBV29-1 with TRBJ2-7; 8 nucleotides line up with TRBD2. The CDR3 loop spans 19 amino acids. V dropped 2 bases and J dropped 0; count of bases not matched to a gene: 18. Germline assignment: CDR1 SQVTM and CDR2 ANQGSEA. Here the CDR3 DNA reads TGCAGCGTTGAAAGCGAAGGACTAGCTTCAGTTGCTCGCTCCTACGAGCAGTACTTC. Amino acids: CSVESEGLASVARSYEQYF.

This clone has only one observation. This chain connects TRBV6-4 to TRBJ2-3; 7 nucleotides match TRBD2. The junction had 6 bases not matched to a gene; V was cut back by 6 bases and J by 0 bases. CDR1 is MRHNA, CDR2 SNTAGT, per germline. This CDR3 region has 15 residues. The CDR3 bases are TGTGCCAGCAGGGAGCGGGGCCCTAGCACAGATACGCAGTATTTT. It encodes CASRERGPSTDTQYF.

Comment on this clone: The same CDR3 arises from other DNA sequences in this sample as well. The chain carries TRBV24-1 and TRBJ2-5; no definite D call. The CDR3 consists of 13 residues. Trimming stripped 1 base from V and 5 bases from J, with 7 bases between. Germline CDR1 is KGHDR and CDR2 is SFDVKD. The CDR3 nucleotides are TGTGCCACCAGTGATTTTGGCCGCGAGACCCAGTACTTC. Amino acids: CATSDFGRETQYF.

V gene TRBV27 combines with J gene TRBJ2-2; possibly TRBD2 for D (5 bases). V lost 2 bases, J lost 7 bases, and 5 bases lay in between. The germline V gene has CDR1 MNHEY and CDR2 SMNVEV (reference sequence). CDR3 length equals 12 residues. The CDR3 DNA reads TGTGCCAGCAGTTTAAGCGGCGGGGAGCTGTTTTTT. Amino acids: CASSLSGGELFF.

The chain combines TRBV7-9 with TRBJ2-5, with 11 nucleotides matching TRBD2. This CDR3 spans 15 amino acids. Germline V gene sequence: CDR1 SEHNR, CDR2 FQNEAQ (reference sequence). V dropped 5 bases and J dropped 1; count of bases not matched to a gene: 3. The CDR3 nucleotides read TGTGCCAGCAGCCCCGGGACTAGCGGCCAAGAGACCCAGTACTTC. This encodes CASSPGTSGQETQYF.

In the case of this clone: Other DNA sequences from this sample encode an identical CDR3 as well. The chain joins TRBV4-2 to TRBJ1-2; the D gene is possibly TRBD1 (5 bases). The germline V gene has CDR1 LGHNA and CDR2 YNFKEQ. V was shortened by 0 bases and J by 8 bases, with 16 bases between the two germline ends. CDR3 length: 15 amino acids. CDR3 region: CASSQETGGYNGYTF. The DNA for the CDR3 is TGTGCCAGCAGCCAAGAGACGGGGGGATATAACGGCTACACCTTC.

The V gene is TRBV27, the J gene TRBJ2-7, with D unresolved. Per the germline V gene, CDR1 is MNHEY and CDR2 is SMNVEV (reference sequence). The CDR3 is made up of 17 amino acids. Trimming shortened V by 1 base and J by 6 bases, and 22 bases separated the two germline ends. The CDR3 nucleotides are TGTGCCAGCAGTTTATTATTGTCGAGGCCGAACCTGTGCGAGCAGTACTTC. Encoded protein: CASSLLLSRPNLCEQYF.

The rearrangement links TRBV5-6 to TRBJ1-5; TRBD1 might be the D (6 bases). Per the germline V gene, CDR1 is SGHDT and CDR2 is YYEEEE. V lost 4 bases to trimming and J lost 5 bases, with 16 bases between them. CDR3 size: 15 residues. CDR3 nucleotide sequence: TGTGCCAGCAGCAACCTGGGGAGGGGGGATCAGCCCCAGCATTTT. Its translation is CASSNLGRGDQPQHF.

The chain carries TRBV28 and TRBJ2-1, with 10 nucleotides matching TRBD2. This CDR3 has 14 residues. Germline CDR1 is MDHEN and CDR2 is SYDVKM. Trimming cost V 3 bases and J 9 bases; bases outside gene matches: 5. This CDR3 reads CASSLGSGRREQFF. In nucleotides, the CDR3 is TGTGCCAGCAGTTTGGGTAGCGGGAGGCGTGAGCAGTTCTTC. Full variable domain (missing parts from reference TRBV28 and TRBJ2-1): DVKVTQSSRYLVKRTGEKVFLECVQDMDHENMFWYRQDPGLGLRLIYFSYDVKMKEKGDIPEGYSVSREKKERFSLILESASTNQTSMYLCASSLGSGRREQFFGPGTRLTVL.